Listed below are T cell receptor beta chains from one sample, sequenced in a study of blood T cells in healthy people across ages. From the 5' RACE reads, TCRdb called clonotypes with MiXCR, one entry per CDR3 protein. In the table there are 1,800,000 or so distinct CDR3 sequences, around 42% of which are singletons. Sequenced input: blood. These receptors were obtained from a human donor in good health. CDR3s include the opening cysteine and the closing phenylalanine or tryptophan. The D gene is left open where the match is weak. The size of a clone is reported for some rows only, either as once, few or many, or as a class for expanded clones.

j_call	clone_size	v_call	d_call	cdr3_nt	cdr3_aa
TRBJ1-2	-	TRBV12-3/TRBV12-4	-	TGTGCCAGCAGTTTGACGCAGGGATCAGCAGGGGGCTACACCTTC	CASSLTQGSAGGYTF
TRBJ2-5	-	TRBV10-3	-	TGTGCCATCAGTGAGTCAACTAGCCACGAGACCCAGTACTTC	CAISESTSHETQYF
TRBJ2-5	-	TRBV6-2/TRBV6-3	TRBD2	TGTGCCAGCAGAATGTCTAGCGGCGAAGAGACCCAGTACTTC	CASRMSSGEETQYF
TRBJ2-3	-	TRBV11-2	-	TGTGCCAGCAGCACCCCCGACAGGCGCGCAGATACGCAGTATTTT	CASSTPDRRADTQYF
TRBJ2-7	few	TRBV27	TRBD1	TGTGCCAGCAGTTTAACCAGGGGGTTATCCTACGAGCAGTACTTC	CASSLTRGLSYEQYF
TRBJ2-7	-	TRBV3-1	TRBD2	TGTGCCAGCAGCTACGGACTAGCGGCGACCTACGAGCAGTACTTC	CASSYGLAATYEQYF
TRBJ2-5	-	TRBV2	-	TGTGCCAGCGGGGCCCTACTTGGGGAGGCCCAGTACTTC	CASGALLGEAQYF
TRBJ2-1	many	TRBV7-2	-	TGCGCCAGCAGCTTAGACTCGAGCTCCTACAATGAGCAGTTCTTC	CASSLDSSSYNEQFF
TRBJ2-5	-	TRBV29-1	-	TGCAGCGTTGAAGATGAGGGGAAGACCCAGTACTTC	CSVEDEGKTQYF
TRBJ2-1	-	TRBV11-2	-	TGTGCCAGCAGCTTAGGGCCACCCCCAAATGAGCAGTTCTTC	CASSLGPPPNEQFF
TRBJ2-7	-	TRBV20-1	TRBD1	TGCAGTGCTAGTATGAGACAGGGAACCCTCGAGCAGTACTTC	CSASMRQGTLEQYF
TRBJ1-2	few	TRBV5-1	TRBD1	TGCGCCAGCAGCTTGGAAGGGACAGGGGGCGATGGCTACACCTTC	CASSLEGTGGDGYTF
TRBJ1-5	few	TRBV5-6	-	TGTGCCAGCAGCAACTCCTCCAATCAGCCCCAGCATTTT	CASSNSSNQPQHF
TRBJ2-5	many	TRBV4-3	TRBD1	TGCGCCAGCTACTGGGACAGGGGGCTTGAGACCCAGTACTTC	CASYWDRGLETQYF
TRBJ2-5	few	TRBV10-3	TRBD1	TGTGCCATCAGGAAGGGACAGGAAGAGACCCAGTACTTC	CAIRKGQEETQYF
TRBJ1-5	once	TRBV19	-	TGTGCCAGTAGTACCCCTTATCAGCCCCAGCATTTT	CASSTPYQPQHF
TRBJ1-2	few	TRBV7-9	-	TGTGCCACCCAAACCGTCTTGGATGGCTACACCTTC	CATQTVLDGYTF
TRBJ2-1	-	TRBV7-2	-	TGTGCCAGCAGCTTGGGGGAGATAAGGAATGAGCAGTTCTTC	CASSLGEIRNEQFF
TRBJ1-2	-	TRBV28	-	TGTGCCAGCAGACTTTCCGGGCTCTACTATGGCTACACCTTC	CASRLSGLYYGYTF
TRBJ1-4	few	TRBV2	TRBD1	TGTGCCAGCAGGCCCCGACAGGGTTGGGATGAAAAACTGTTTTTT	CASRPRQGWDEKLFF
TRBJ2-7	-	TRBV9	TRBD1	TGTGCCAGCGGCCAAAGATTGACAGGGGATGACGAGCAGTACTTC	CASGQRLTGDDEQYF
TRBJ1-6	-	TRBV6-1	-	TGTGCCAGCAGTGAGGGGAGACAGGTTTTCGCCTATAATTCACCCCTCCACTTT	CASSEGRQVFAYNSPLHF
TRBJ2-5	-	TRBV4-3	-	TGCGCCAGCAGCCAAGATCACCAGGGAGAGACCCAGTACTTC	CASSQDHQGETQYF
TRBJ2-5	-	TRBV9	TRBD2	TGTGCCAGCAGCGTGACCGGGACTAGCGCGGAGACCCAGTACTTC	CASSVTGTSAETQYF
TRBJ1-2	-	TRBV5-1	-	TGCGCCAGCTCTGAGACAGACTATGGCTACACCTTC	CASSETDYGYTF
TRBJ2-3	few	TRBV24-1	-	TGTGCCACCAGTGACTGGGGTTACACAGATACGCAGTATTTT	CATSDWGYTDTQYF
TRBJ1-4	-	TRBV7-2	TRBD1	TGTGCCAGCAGCTTTTTTGTGGGACAGGGGACCGAAAAACTGTTTTTT	CASSFFVGQGTEKLFF
TRBJ1-6	few	TRBV6-5	-	TGTGCCAGCACGCCGGACCCGAGCTCCTATAATTCACCCCTCCACTTT	CASTPDPSSYNSPLHF
TRBJ1-2	-	TRBV4-3	-	TGCGCCAGCAGCCAGGGGCACAGCAGACAAAACTATGGCTACACCTTC	CASSQGHSRQNYGYTF
TRBJ1-2	once	TRBV6-2/TRBV6-3	-	TGTGCCAGCAGTGACAGCACCTATGGCTACACCTTC	CASSDSTYGYTF
TRBJ2-4	-	TRBV7-2	-	TGTGCCAGCAGCTTAGGTCGCAGCACGCAGTACTTC	CASSLGRSTQYF
TRBJ2-3	-	TRBV7-9	TRBD2	TGTGCCAGCAGCTCGCGCCGACTAGCGGGGGGCACAGATACGCAGTATTTT	CASSSRRLAGGTDTQYF
TRBJ2-3	-	TRBV7-2	TRBD2	TGTGCCAGCAGCCGGCGGATTAGCGGGGGGGCAACAGATACGCAGTATTTT	CASSRRISGGATDTQYF
TRBJ2-1	-	TRBV29-1	-	TGCAGCGTTGAAGATAGTAGGAGCTCCTACAATGAGCAGTTCTTC	CSVEDSRSSYNEQFF